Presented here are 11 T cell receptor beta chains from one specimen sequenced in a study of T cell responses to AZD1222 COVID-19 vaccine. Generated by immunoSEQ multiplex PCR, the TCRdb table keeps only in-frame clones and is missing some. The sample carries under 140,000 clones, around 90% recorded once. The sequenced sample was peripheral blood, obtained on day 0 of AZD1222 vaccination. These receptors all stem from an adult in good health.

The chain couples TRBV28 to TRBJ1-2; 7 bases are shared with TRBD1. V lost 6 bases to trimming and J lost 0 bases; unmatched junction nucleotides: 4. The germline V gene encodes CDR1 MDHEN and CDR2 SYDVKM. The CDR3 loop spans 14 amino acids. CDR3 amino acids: CASSPGTANYGYTF. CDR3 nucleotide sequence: TGTGCCAGCAGCCCCGGGACAGCTAACTATGGCTACACCTTC.

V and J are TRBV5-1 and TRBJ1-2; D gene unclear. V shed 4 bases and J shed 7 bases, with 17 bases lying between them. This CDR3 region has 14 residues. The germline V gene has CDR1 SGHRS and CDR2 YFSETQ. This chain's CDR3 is CASSTDGLAAGYTF. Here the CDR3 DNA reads TGCGCCAGCAGCACCGACGGGCTGGCGGCTGGCTACACCTTC.

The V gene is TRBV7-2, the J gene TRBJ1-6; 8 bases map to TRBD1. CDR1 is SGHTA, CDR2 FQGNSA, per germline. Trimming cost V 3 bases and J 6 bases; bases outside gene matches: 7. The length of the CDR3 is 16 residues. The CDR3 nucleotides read TGTGCCAGCAGCTTGACGGGACAGGTTCTTAATTCACCCCTCCACTTT. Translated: CASSLTGQVLNSPLHF.

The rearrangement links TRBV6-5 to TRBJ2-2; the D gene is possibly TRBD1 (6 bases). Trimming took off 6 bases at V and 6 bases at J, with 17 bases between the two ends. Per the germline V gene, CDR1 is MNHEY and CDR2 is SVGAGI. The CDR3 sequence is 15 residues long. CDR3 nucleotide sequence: TGTGCCAGCAGCTCTGTGGGGGCTGCAGCCGGGGAGCTGTTTTTT. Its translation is CASSSVGAAAGELFF.

The CDR3 sequence is CASSPSGRDNQPQHF. CDR3 sequence (DNA): TGTGCCAGCAGCCCCTCGGGCAGAGACAATCAGCCCCAGCATTTT. This chain links TRBV7-9 with TRBJ1-5; D unclear. V lost 5 bases and J lost 3, with 14 bases in between. This CDR3 region has 15 residues. Germline V lookup: CDR1 SEHNR, CDR2 FQNEAQ (reference sequence).

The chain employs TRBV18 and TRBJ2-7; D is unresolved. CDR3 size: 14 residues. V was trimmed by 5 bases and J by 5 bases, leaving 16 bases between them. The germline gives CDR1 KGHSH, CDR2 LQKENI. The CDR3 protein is CASSTRTASHEQYF. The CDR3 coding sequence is TGTGCCAGCTCAACCCGGACGGCCTCTCACGAGCAGTACTTC.

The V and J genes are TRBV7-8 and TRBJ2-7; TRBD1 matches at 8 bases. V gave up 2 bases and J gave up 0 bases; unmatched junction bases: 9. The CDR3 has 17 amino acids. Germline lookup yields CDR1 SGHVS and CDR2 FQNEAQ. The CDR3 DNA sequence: TGTGCCAGCAGCTTAACCCGGACAGGGATCGGCTCCTACGAGCAGTACTTC. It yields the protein CASSLTRTGIGSYEQYF.

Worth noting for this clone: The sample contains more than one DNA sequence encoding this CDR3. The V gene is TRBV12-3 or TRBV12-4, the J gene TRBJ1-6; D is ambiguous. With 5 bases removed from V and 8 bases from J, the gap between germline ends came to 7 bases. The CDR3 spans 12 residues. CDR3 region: CASSARDSPLHF. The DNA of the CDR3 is TGTGCCAGCAGTGCTCGGGATTCACCCCTCCACTTT.

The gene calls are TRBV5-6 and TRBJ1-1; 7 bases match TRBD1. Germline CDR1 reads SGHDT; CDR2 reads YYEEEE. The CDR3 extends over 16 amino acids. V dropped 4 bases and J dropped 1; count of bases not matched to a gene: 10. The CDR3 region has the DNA TGTGCCAGCAGCCCGTTACGGGACAGTACGAACACTGAAGCTTTCTTT. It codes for CASSPLRDSTNTEAFF.

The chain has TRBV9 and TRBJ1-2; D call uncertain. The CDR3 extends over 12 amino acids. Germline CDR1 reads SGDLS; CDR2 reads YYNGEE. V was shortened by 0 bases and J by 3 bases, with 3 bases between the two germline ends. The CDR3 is CASSVGDYGYTF. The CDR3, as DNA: TGTGCCAGCAGCGTAGGGGACTATGGCTACACCTTC.

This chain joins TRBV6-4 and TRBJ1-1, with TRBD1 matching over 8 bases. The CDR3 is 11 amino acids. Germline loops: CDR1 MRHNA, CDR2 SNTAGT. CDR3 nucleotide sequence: TGTACTGGACAGGGAGCCACTGAAGCTTTCTTT. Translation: CTGQGATEAFF.